This T cell receptor (beta chain) was recovered during a study of shared clonotypes between healthy human individuals. In the study overall: Contributing individuals were a couple of females and a few males aged 18 to 49. CD8 memory received one plate per donor, CD8 naive two, CD4 memory three and CD4 naive three.

Samples underwent the assay at deep level. This table comes from immunoSEQ multiplex PCR, and its TCRdb copy is limited to in-frame clones, with some not included. Altogether 1.5 million to 2.5 million clones are present, about 95% being singletons, with the ten largest covering 1% to 1.5%. Naive CD8 cells comprised CD45RO-negative, CCR7-positively selected cells, excluding terminally differentiated effector memory CD45RA+ cells. Of note for this clone: Its specificity is not known.

Study results and caveats: Non-shared clonotypes displayed generation probabilities falling below those of clonotypes present in all four donors.

The sample comprised naive CD8+ T cells sorted from blood. This TCR came from a young man in good health.

CDR3 nucleotide sequence: TGTGCCAGCGGAGCTTCCAGTGAGCAGTTCTTC. It encodes CASGASSEQFF. This rearrangement joins TRBV9 to TRBJ2-1; D remains ambiguous. Trimming cost V 7 bases and J 9 bases, with 11 bases left between them. This CDR3 contains 11 residues. CDR1 and CDR2 (germline): SGDLS, YYNGEE.